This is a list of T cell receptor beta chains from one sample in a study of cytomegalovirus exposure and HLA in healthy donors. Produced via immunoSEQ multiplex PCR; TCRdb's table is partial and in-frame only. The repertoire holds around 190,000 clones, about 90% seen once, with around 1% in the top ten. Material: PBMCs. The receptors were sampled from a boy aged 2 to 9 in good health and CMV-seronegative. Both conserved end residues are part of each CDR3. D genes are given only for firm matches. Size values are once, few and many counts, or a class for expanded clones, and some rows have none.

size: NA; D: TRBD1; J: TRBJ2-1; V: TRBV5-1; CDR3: CASSPGQGAIEQFF; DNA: TGCGCCAGCAGCCCAGGACAGGGGGCTATTGAGCAGTTCTTC
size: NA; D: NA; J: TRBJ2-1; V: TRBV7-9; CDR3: CSSSWRGNEQFF; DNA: TGTTCCAGCAGCTGGAGGGGTAATGAGCAGTTCTTC
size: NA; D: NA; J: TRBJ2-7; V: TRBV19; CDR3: CASSITRDTPEQYF; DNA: TGTGCCAGTAGTATAACCCGGGACACTCCCGAGCAGTACTTC
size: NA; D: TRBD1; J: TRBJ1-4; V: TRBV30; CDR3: CAWSLGGTAREKLFF; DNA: TGTGCCTGGAGTCTAGGGGGCACAGCCCGTGAAAAACTGTTTTTT
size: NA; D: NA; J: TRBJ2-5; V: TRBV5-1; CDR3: CASSLERLAWETQYF; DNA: TGCGCCAGCAGCTTGGAACGCCTAGCGTGGGAGACCCAGTACTTC
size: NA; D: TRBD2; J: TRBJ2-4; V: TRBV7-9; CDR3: CASSLGGIQYF; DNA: TGTGCCAGCAGCTTGGGGGGGATTCAGTACTTC
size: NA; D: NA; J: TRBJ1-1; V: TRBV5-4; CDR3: CASSLVWGGPTEAFF; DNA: TGTGCCAGCAGCTTGGTTTGGGGGGGACCCACTGAAGCTTTCTTT
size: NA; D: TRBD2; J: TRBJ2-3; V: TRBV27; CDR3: CASSRLAGGADTQYF; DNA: TGTGCCAGCAGTAGGCTAGCGGGGGGGGCAGATACGCAGTATTTT
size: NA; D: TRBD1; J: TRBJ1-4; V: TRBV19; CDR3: CASSMDRGKEKLFF; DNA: TGTGCCAGTAGTATGGACAGGGGGAAGGAAAAACTGTTTTTT
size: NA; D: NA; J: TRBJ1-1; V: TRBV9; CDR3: CASSVAIWAQDTEAFF; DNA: TGTGCCAGCAGCGTAGCGATCTGGGCTCAGGACACTGAAGCTTTCTTT
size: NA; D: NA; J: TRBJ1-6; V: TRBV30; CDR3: CAWSVRGDSPLHF; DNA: TGTGCCTGGAGTGTTCGGGGGGATTCACCCCTCCACTTT
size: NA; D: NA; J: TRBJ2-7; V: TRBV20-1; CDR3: CSAGDSYEQYF; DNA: TGCAGTGCTGGAGACAGCTACGAGCAGTACTTC
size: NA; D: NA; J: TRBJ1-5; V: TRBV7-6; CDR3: CASSTHGQTGPQHF; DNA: TGTGCCAGCAGCACGCACGGACAAACCGGGCCCCAGCATTTT
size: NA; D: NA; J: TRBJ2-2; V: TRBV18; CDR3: CASSPLVPGTGELFF; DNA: TGTGCCAGCTCACCGCTGGTACCGGGCACCGGGGAGCTGTTTTTT
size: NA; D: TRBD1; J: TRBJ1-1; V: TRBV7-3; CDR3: CASSPQGAGNTEAFF; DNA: TGTGCCAGCAGCCCGCAGGGGGCAGGGAACACTGAAGCTTTCTTT
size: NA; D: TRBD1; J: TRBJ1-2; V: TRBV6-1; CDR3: CASLGWGTAYGYTF; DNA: TGTGCCAGCCTAGGATGGGGGACAGCGTATGGCTACACCTTC
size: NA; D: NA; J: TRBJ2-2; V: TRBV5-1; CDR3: CASSLVGGAGLNTGELFF; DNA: TGCGCCAGCAGCTTGGTTGGTGGGGCAGGGCTAAACACCGGGGAGCTGTTTTTT
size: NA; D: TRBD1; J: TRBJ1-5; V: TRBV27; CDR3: CASSLQGQYSNQPQHF; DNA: TGTGCCAGCAGTTTACAGGGACAGTATAGCAATCAGCCCCAGCATTTT
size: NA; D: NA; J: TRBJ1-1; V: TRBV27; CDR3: CASSLTGNTEAFF; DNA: TGTGCCAGCAGTTTAACAGGGAACACTGAAGCTTTCTTT
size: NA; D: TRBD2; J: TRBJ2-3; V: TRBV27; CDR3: CASSPFHPTSGGPTDTQYF; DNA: TGTGCCAGCAGTCCATTCCACCCGACTAGCGGGGGCCCCACAGATACGCAGTATTTT
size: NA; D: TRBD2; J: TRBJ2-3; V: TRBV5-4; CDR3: CASSPPGSGSSFDTDTQYF; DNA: TGTGCCAGCAGCCCGCCCGGGAGCGGGAGTTCCTTCGATACAGATACGCAGTATTTT
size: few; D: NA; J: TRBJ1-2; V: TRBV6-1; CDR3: CASSVTGQSGYTF; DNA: TGTGCCAGCAGTGTGACCGGACAGTCTGGCTACACCTTC
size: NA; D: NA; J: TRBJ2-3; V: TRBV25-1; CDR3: CASSGKLVRADTQYF; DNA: TGTGCCAGCAGTGGAAAACTAGTTCGGGCAGATACGCAGTATTTT
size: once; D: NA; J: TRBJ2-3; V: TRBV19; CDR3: CASSIIPGTDTQYF; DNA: TGTGCCAGTAGTATAATCCCGGGAACGGATACGCAGTATTTT
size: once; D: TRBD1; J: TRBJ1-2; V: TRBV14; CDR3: CASSSDGTGFYGYTF; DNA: TGTGCCAGCAGCAGTGACGGGACAGGATTCTATGGCTACACCTTC